This TCR beta chain was recovered during a study of T cell changes during pregnancy in multiple sclerosis. Method: immunoSEQ multiplex PCR; TCRdb's copy keeps in-frame clones and lacks some. The table has tens of thousands of clones, more than 90% seen once. This CDR3 region has 15 residues. Germline loops: CDR1 LNHDA, CDR2 SQIVND (reference sequence). V lost 6 bases and J lost 3, with 18 bases in between. The chain combines TRBV19 with TRBJ2-7; D is uncertain. The sequence was obtained from a female donor with multiple sclerosis, enrolled in a pregnancy study. The material was CD8+ T cells from peripheral blood mononuclear cells, obtained in the third trimester of pregnancy. CDR3 nucleotides: TGTGCCAGTAGCTACCTTCTCGACAATGACTACGAGCAGTACTTC. Protein sequence: CASSYLLDNDYEQYF.